The rows below give T cell receptor beta chains drawn from one sample of a study of memory CD4+ T cells and cytomegalovirus serostatus. The protocol was immunoSEQ multiplex PCR, while the TCRdb copy is restricted to in-frame clones and leaves out a portion. The sample has fewer than 50,000 clones, roughly 83% seen once; the top ten hold roughly 1.1%. The sample was memory CD4+ T cells from blood. Receptors were obtained from an adult in good health and CMV-seronegative. Both conserved end residues are part of each CDR3. D genes are given only for firm matches. Some rows have no size entry. The others give once, few or many, or a class for an expanded clone.

D	V	J	size	CDR3	DNA
.	TRBV7-2	TRBJ2-7	.	CASSLGNYYEQYF	TGTGCCAGCAGCTTAGGCAATTACTACGAGCAGTACTTC
.	TRBV12-5	TRBJ2-7	.	CASGLHGTEDPYEQYF	TGTGCTAGTGGGTTACACGGGACGGAGGACCCCTACGAGCAGTACTTC
.	TRBV6-6	TRBJ1-5	.	CASSSGNRPPQHF	TGTGCCAGCAGTTCAGGAAACAGGCCGCCCCAGCATTTT
.	TRBV7-2	TRBJ1-1	.	CASSRTSQGLEAFF	TGTGCCAGCAGCCGGACAAGCCAGGGGCTTGAAGCTTTCTTT
.	TRBV25-1	TRBJ2-1	once	CASSDQTRGYNEQFF	TGTGCCAGCAGCGACCAGACTAGGGGTTACAATGAGCAGTTCTTC
.	TRBV11-2	TRBJ1-2	.	CASSFPSGLYGYTF	TGTGCCAGCAGCTTCCCCTCGGGCCTCTATGGCTACACCTTC
.	TRBV25-1	TRBJ1-2	.	CASSEALQFDGYTF	TGTGCCAGCAGTGAAGCTCTGCAGTTCGATGGCTACACCTTC
.	TRBV19	TRBJ1-2	.	CASSKDTGYREGYTF	TGTGCCAGTAGCAAGGATACAGGTTACCGGGAGGGCTACACCTTC
.	TRBV14	TRBJ1-1	few	CASRQELTGTEAFF	TGTGCCAGCCGCCAGGAGTTGACAGGCACTGAAGCTTTCTTT
.	TRBV6-6	TRBJ1-2	.	CASRAINLYGYTF	TGTGCCAGCAGAGCGATAAATCTATATGGCTACACCTTC
.	TRBV18	TRBJ2-5	.	CASSTTKETQYF	TGTGCCAGCTCGACCACTAAAGAGACCCAGTACTTC
.	TRBV6-1	TRBJ2-1	.	CASSELPGGAFF	TGTGCCAGCAGTGAACTCCCAGGGGGGGCGTTCTTC
TRBD1	TRBV6-5	TRBJ1-2	.	CASSSPTGGGYGYTF	TGTGCCAGCAGTAGCCCGACAGGGGGCGGCTATGGCTACACCTTC
TRBD1	TRBV4-2	TRBJ1-4	.	CASSQDIDRGDLSEKLFF	TGTGCCAGCAGCCAAGATATCGACAGGGGGGATTTGAGTGAAAAACTGTTTTTT
.	TRBV9	TRBJ1-2	.	CASSVEGTYGYTF	TGTGCCAGCAGCGTAGAGGGCACCTATGGCTACACCTTC
TRBD2	TRBV2	TRBJ2-3	.	CASHSGSRTDTQYF	TGTGCCAGCCACAGCGGGAGTAGGACAGATACGCAGTATTTT
.	TRBV29-1	TRBJ1-2	.	CSVPSGGAYYGYTF	TGCAGCGTCCCCTCTGGGGGGGCGTACTATGGCTACACCTTC
TRBD1	TRBV19	TRBJ1-1	.	CASNEQGARTEAFF	TGTGCCAGTAATGAACAGGGGGCGAGGACTGAAGCTTTCTTT
.	TRBV5-1	TRBJ1-3	.	CASSLVGAGYGNTIYF	TGCGCCAGCAGCTTGGTTGGGGCCGGGTATGGAAACACCATATATTTT
.	TRBV7-6	TRBJ2-5	.	CASSLAGGATGGTQYF	TGTGCCAGCAGCTTAGCTGGAGGGGCGACAGGTGGGACCCAGTACTTC
.	TRBV9	TRBJ2-2	.	CASSVGSGNTGELFF	TGTGCCAGCAGCGTCGGTAGCGGCAACACCGGGGAGCTGTTTTTT
.	TRBV30	TRBJ1-1	.	CAWTPGHPNTEAFF	TGTGCCTGGACCCCGGGACATCCGAACACTGAAGCTTTCTTT
.	TRBV11-1	TRBJ1-5	.	CASSLQENQPQHF	TGTGCCAGCAGCTTACAGGAAAATCAGCCCCAGCATTTT
.	TRBV7-2	TRBJ2-3	once	CASSLGGPYTQYF	TGTGCCAGCAGCTTAGGGGGGCCTTATACGCAGTATTTT
TRBD1	TRBV14	TRBJ2-7	.	CASSRDRAYEQYF	TGTGCCAGCAGCCGGGACAGGGCCTACGAGCAGTACTTC
TRBD1	TRBV30	TRBJ1-4	.	CAWSRDRGEKLFF	TGTGCCTGGAGTCGGGACAGGGGAGAAAAACTGTTTTTT
TRBD1	TRBV7-9	TRBJ2-7	.	CASSFGPNRGSSYEQYF	TGTGCCAGCAGCTTTGGCCCAAACAGGGGGAGCTCCTACGAGCAGTACTTC
.	TRBV21-1	TRBJ2-5	once	CASSKSEGRGQETQYF	TGTGCCAGCAGCAAAAGTGAGGGCAGGGGGCAGGAGACCCAGTACTTC
.	TRBV27	TRBJ1-2	once	CASSLDPDALYGYTF	TGTGCCAGCAGTTTAGATCCAGACGCCCTCTATGGCTACACCTTC
.	TRBV12-5	TRBJ2-7	.	CASGWGDSYEQYF	TGTGCTAGTGGTTGGGGGGACAGTTACGAGCAGTACTTC
.	TRBV7-2	TRBJ1-6	.	CASSLYNSPLHF	TGTGCCAGCAGCCTCTATAATTCACCCCTCCACTTT
.	TRBV7-9	TRBJ1-2	few	CASSRTGQIYGYTF	TGTGCCAGCAGCCGAACCGGACAGATCTATGGCTACACCTTC
.	TRBV7-2	TRBJ1-2	few	CASSLSGTLEGGYTF	TGTGCCAGCAGCTTATCTGGGACGCTGGAAGGTGGCTACACCTTC
.	TRBV19	TRBJ1-2	once	CASSLSLEGGGYTF	TGTGCCAGTAGTCTCTCGTTGGAGGGAGGAGGCTACACCTTC
TRBD1	TRBV4-3	TRBJ2-2	.	CASSQAQGAIAGELFF	TGCGCCAGCAGCCAAGCGCAGGGGGCAATAGCCGGGGAGCTGTTTTTT